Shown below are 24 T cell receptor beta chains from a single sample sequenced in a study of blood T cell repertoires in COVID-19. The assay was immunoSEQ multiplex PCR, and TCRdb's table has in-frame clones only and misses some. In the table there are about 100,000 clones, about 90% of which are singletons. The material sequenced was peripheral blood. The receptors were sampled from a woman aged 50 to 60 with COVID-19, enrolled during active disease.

Here the CDR3 DNA reads TGTGCCAGCAGTTATAAGACAGGGGGCGCGGTGGGCTACACCTTC. Residues: CASSYKTGGAVGYTF. V usage is TRBV6-7 and J usage is TRBJ1-2, with 10 bases aligning to TRBD1. TRBV6-7 is labeled an ORF, and its function is uncertain. This CDR3 comprises 15 residues. Germline trimming cut 3 bases from V and 8 bases from J; bases unmatched to any gene: 9.

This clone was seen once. CDR3 nucleotides: TGTGCCAGTACCGATCACCCCGGGGGGATGGTGAATCAGCCCCAGCATTTT. Its translation: CASTDHPGGMVNQPQHF. The V call is TRBV19, the J call TRBJ1-5; tentatively, D is TRBD1 (5 bases). The CDR3 is 17 residues long. Germline V gives CDR1 LNHDA, CDR2 SQIVND (reference sequence). V was shortened by 7 bases and J by 4 bases, with 23 bases between the two germline ends.

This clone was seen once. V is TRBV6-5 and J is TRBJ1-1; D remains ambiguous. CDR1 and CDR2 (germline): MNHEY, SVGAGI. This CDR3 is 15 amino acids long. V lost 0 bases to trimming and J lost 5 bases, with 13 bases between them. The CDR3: CASSYSVRTITEAFF. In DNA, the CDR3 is TGTGCCAGCAGTTACTCGGTGCGAACCATTACTGAAGCTTTCTTT.

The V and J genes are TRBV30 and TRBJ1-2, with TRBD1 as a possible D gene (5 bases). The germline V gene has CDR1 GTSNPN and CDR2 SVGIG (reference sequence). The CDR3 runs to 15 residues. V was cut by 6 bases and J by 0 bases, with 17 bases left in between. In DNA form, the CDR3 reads TGTGCCTGCACAGCGGGGCACTCGGCTAACTATGGCTACACCTTC. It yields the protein CACTAGHSANYGYTF.

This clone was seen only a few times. CDR3 residues: CASSPHTDTQYF. The DNA for the CDR3 is TGTGCCAGTAGTCCCCACACAGATACGCAGTATTTT. This chain connects TRBV19 to TRBJ2-3; no reliable D call. Germline V gene data show CDR1 as LNHDA and CDR2 as SQIVND (reference sequence). V lost 5 bases and J 2 bases, leaving 5 bases between the germline ends. The CDR3 extends over 12 amino acids.

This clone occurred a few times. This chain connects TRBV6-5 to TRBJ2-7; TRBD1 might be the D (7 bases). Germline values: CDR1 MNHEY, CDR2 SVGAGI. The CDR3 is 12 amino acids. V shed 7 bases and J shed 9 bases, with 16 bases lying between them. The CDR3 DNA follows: TGTGCCAGCACCCCTCGGAGGGGGCTGCAGTACTTC. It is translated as CASTPRRGLQYF.

CDR3 sequence: CANPRAGERYNEQFF. CDR3 DNA sequence: TGTGCCAACCCCAGGGCGGGGGAAAGGTACAATGAGCAGTTCTTC. This sequence joins TRBV6-6 and TRBJ2-1; the match to TRBD2 covers 7 bases. CDR3 size: 15 residues. V shed 10 bases, J shed 4 bases, and the junction held 13 bases outside the gene matches. Looked up from germline, CDR1 is MNHNY and CDR2 is SVGAGI (reference sequence).

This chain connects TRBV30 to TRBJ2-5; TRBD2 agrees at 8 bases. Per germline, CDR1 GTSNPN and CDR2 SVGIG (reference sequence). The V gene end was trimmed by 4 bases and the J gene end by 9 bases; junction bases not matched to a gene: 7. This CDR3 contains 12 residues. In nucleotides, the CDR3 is TGTGCCTGGACAGCGGGGGCACAGGCCCAGTACTTC. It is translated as CAWTAGAQAQYF.

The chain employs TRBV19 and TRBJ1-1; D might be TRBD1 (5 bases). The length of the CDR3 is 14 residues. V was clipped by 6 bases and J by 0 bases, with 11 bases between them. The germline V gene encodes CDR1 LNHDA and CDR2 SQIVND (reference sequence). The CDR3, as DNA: TGTGCCAGTAGGGGGGGTGGGATGAACACTGAAGCTTTCTTT. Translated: CASRGGGMNTEAFF.

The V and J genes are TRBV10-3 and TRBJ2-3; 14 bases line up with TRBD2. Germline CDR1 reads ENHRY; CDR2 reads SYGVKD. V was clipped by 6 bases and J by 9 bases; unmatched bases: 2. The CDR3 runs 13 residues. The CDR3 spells CAIRGLAGETQYF. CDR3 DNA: TGTGCCATCAGGGGACTAGCGGGGGAGACGCAGTATTTT.

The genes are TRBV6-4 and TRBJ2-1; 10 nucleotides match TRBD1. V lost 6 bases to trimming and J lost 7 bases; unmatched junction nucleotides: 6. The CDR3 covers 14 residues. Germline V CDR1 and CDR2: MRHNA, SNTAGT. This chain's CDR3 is CASSGQGGENEQFF. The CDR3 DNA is TGTGCCAGCAGCGGACAGGGGGGTGAAAATGAGCAGTTCTTC.

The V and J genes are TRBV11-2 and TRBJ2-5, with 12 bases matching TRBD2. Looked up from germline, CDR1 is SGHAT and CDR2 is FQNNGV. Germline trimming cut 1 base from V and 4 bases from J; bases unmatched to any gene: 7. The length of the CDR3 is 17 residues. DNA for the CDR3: TGTGCCAGCAGCTTAGTTGGTCTAGCGGGGGGGCGAGAGACCCAGTACTTC. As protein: CASSLVGLAGGRETQYF. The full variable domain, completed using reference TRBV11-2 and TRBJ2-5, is EAGVAQSPRYKIIEKRQSVAFWCNPISGHATLYWYQQILGQGPKLLIQFQNNGVVDDSQLPKDRFSAERLKGVDSTLKIQPAKLEDSAVYLCASSLVGLAGGRETQYFGPGTRLLVL.

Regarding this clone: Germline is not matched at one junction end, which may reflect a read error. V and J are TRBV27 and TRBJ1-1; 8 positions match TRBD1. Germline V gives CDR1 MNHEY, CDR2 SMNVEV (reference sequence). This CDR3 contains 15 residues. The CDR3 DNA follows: TGTGCCAACAGTCGACAGGGGCGCGTAGACACTGAAGCTTTCTTT. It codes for CANSRQGRVDTEAFF.

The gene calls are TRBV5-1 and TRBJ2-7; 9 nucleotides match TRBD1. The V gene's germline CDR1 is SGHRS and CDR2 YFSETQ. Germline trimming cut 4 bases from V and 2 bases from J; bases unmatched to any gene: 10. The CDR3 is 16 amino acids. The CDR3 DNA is TGCGCCAGCAGCCCCGGGACAGGGCCATGGACCTACGAGCAGTACTTC. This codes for CASSPGTGPWTYEQYF.

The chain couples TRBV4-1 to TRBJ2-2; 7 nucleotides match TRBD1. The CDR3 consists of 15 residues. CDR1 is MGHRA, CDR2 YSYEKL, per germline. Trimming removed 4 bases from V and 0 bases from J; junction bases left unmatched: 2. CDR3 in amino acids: CASSLGTANTGELFF. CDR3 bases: TGCGCCAGCAGCCTCGGGACAGCGAACACCGGGGAGCTGTTTTTT.

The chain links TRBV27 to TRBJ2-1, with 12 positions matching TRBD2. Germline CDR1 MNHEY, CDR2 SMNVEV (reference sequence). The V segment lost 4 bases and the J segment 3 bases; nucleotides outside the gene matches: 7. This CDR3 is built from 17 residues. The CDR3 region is CASSSTTSGGHYNEQFF. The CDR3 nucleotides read TGTGCCAGCAGTTCGACAACTAGCGGGGGGCACTACAATGAGCAGTTCTTC.

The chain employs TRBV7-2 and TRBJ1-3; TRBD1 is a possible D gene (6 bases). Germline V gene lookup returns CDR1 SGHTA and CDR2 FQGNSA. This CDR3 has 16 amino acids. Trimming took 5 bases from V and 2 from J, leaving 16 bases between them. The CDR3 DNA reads TGTGCCAGCAGCCCTAATTCAGGGGTGCCTGGAAACACCATATATTTT. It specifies CASSPNSGVPGNTIYF.

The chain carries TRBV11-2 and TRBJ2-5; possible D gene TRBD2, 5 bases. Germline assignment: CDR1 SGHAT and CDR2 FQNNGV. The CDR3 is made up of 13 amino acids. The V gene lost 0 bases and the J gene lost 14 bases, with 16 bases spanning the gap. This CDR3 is CASSLEPADLPYF. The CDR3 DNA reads TGTGCCAGCAGCTTAGAGCCAGCGGATCTCCCCTACTTC.

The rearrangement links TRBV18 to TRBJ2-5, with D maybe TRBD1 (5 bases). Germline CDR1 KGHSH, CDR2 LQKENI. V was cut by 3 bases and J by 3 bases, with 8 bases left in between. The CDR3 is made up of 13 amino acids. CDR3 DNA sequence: TGTGCCAGCTCACCCGACAGAAAAGAGACCCAGTACTTC. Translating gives CASSPDRKETQYF.

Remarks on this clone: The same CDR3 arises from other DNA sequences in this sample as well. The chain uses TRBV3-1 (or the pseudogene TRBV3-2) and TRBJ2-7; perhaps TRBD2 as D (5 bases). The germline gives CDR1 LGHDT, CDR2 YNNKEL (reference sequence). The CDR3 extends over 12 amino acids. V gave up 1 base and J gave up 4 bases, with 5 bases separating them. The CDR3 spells CASSQAGYEQYF. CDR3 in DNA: TGTGCCAGCAGCCAAGCGGGATACGAGCAGTACTTC.

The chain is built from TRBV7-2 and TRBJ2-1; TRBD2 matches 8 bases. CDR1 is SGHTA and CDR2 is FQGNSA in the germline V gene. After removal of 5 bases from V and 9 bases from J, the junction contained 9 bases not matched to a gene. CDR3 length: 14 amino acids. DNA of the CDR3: TGTGCCAGCAGCCAACCCGGGGGGGGCCGTGAGCAGTTCTTC. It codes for CASSQPGGGREQFF.

CDR3 DNA sequence: TGTGCCAGCAGTTTACCAGGGGCCTATGGCTACACCTTC. Protein product: CASSLPGAYGYTF. This chain uses TRBV12-3 or TRBV12-4 with TRBJ1-2, with D possibly matching TRBD1 (6 bases). The CDR3 length is 13 residues. The V end lost 2 bases, the J end lost 4 bases, and 8 bases lay between the germline ends.

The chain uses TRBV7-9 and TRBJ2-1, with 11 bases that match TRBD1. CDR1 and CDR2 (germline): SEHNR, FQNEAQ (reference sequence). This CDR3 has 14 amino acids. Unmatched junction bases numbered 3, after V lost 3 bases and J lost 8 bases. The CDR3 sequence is CASSFGTGGDEQFF. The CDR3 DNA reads TGTGCCAGCAGCTTTGGGACAGGGGGGGATGAGCAGTTCTTC.

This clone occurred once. CDR3 bases: TGTGCCAGCAGTTGGAGACGACAGGGAGGTTACAATGAGCAGTTCTTC. Its translation: CASSWRRQGGYNEQFF. The genes are TRBV27 and TRBJ2-1, with D possibly TRBD1 on 7 matching bases. CDR3 length: 16 amino acids. Germline V lookup: CDR1 MNHEY, CDR2 SMNVEV (reference sequence). Trimming removed 4 bases from V and 4 bases from J, with 17 bases in between.